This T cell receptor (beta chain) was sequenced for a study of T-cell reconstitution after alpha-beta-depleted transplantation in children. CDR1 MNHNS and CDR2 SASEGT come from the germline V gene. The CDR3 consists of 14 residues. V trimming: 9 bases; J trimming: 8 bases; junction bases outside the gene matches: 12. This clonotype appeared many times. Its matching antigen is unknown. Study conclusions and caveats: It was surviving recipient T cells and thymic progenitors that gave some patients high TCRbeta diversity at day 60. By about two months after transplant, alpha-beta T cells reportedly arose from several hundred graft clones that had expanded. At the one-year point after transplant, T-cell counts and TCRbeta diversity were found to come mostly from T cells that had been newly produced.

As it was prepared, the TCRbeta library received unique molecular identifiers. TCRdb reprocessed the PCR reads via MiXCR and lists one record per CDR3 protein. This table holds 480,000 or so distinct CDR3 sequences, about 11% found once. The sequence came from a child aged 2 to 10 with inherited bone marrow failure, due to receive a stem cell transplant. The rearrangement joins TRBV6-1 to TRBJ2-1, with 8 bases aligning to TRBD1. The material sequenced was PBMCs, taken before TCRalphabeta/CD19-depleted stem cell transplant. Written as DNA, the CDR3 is TGTGCCAGTTGCCGTTGGACAGGGATGGATGAGCAGTTCTTC. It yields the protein CASCRWTGMDEQFF.